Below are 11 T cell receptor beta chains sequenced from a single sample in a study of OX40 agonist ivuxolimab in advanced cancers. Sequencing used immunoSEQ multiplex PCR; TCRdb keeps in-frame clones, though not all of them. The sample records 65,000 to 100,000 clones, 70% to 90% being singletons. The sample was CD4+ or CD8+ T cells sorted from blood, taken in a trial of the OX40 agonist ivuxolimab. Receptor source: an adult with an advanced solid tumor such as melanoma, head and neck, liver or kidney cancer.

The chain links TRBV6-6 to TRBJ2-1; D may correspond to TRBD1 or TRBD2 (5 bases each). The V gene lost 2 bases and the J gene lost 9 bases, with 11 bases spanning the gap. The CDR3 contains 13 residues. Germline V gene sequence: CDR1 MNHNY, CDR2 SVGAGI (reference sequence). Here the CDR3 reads CASSYGAGTEQFF. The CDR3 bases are TGTGCCAGCAGTTACGGGGCAGGGACTGAGCAGTTCTTC.

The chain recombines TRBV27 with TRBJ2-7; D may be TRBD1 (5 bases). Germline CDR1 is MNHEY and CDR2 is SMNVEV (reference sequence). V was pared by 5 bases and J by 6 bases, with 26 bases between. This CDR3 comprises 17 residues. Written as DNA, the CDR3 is TGTGCCAGCAGTCCTCAGGGTTCCACGAGTTCGACGGGCGAGCAGTACTTC. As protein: CASSPQGSTSSTGEQYF.

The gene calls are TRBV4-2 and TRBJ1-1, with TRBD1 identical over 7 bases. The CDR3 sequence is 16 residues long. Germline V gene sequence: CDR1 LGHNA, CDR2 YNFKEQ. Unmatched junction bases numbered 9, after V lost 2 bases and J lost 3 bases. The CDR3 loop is CASSQPRQGLDTEAFF. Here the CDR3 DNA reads TGTGCCAGCAGCCAACCCCGACAGGGTTTAGACACTGAAGCTTTCTTT.

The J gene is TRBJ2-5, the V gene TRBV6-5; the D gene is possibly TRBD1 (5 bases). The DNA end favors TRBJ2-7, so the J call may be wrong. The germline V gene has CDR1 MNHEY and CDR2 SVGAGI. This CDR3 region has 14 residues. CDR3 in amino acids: CASSPQGYVYEQYF. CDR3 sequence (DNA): TGTGCCAGCAGCCCTCAGGGATACGTGTACGAGCAGTACTTC.

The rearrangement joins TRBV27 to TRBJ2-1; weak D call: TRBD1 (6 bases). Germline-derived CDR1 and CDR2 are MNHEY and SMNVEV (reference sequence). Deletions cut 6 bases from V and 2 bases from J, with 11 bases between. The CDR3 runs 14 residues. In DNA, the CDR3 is TGTGCCAGCAGCATACAGGGACCCTACAATGAGCAGTTCTTC. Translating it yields CASSIQGPYNEQFF.

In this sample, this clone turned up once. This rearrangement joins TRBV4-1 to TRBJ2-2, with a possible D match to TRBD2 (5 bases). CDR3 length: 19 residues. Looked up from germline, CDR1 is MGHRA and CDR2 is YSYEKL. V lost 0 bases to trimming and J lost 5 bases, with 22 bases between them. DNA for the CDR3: TGCGCCAGCAGCCAAGAAGGCTTCGGGATAGCACGACGTACCGGGGAGCTGTTTTTT. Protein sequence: CASSQEGFGIARRTGELFF.

The CDR3 reads CASSQVPGTSGYNEQFF. The CDR3 nucleotides read TGCGCCAGCAGCCAAGTGCCCGGGACTAGCGGATACAATGAGCAGTTCTTC. This chain uses TRBV4-1 with TRBJ2-1, with 11 nucleotides matching TRBD2. The V gene's germline CDR1 is MGHRA and CDR2 YSYEKL. The CDR3 totals 17 residues. V lost 1 base to trimming and J lost 4 bases; unmatched junction nucleotides: 6.

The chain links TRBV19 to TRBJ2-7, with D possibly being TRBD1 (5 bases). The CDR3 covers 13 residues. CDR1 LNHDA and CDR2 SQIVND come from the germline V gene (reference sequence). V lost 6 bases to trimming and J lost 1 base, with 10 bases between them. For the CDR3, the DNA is TGTGCCAGTAGCCAGGGATTTTCCTACGAGCAGTACTTC. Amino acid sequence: CASSQGFSYEQYF.

CDR3 in amino acids: CASSHRTSGESSTDTQYF. In DNA form, the CDR3 reads TGCGCCAGCAGCCACCGGACTAGCGGGGAATCTAGCACAGATACGCAGTATTTT. V and J are TRBV4-1 and TRBJ2-3, with 12 bases identical to TRBD2. Germline values: CDR1 MGHRA, CDR2 YSYEKL. Losses at the gene ends were 3 bases for V and 0 bases for J; bases not matched to a gene: 7. The CDR3 totals 18 residues.

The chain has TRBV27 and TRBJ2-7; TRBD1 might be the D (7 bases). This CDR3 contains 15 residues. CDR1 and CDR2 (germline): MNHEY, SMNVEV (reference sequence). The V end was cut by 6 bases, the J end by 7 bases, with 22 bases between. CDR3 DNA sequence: TGTGCCAGCAGGGCGGGGACAGCCGACTACGAGGAGCAGTACTTC. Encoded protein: CASRAGTADYEEQYF.

This chain's CDR3 is CATSGGGSETQYF. The CDR3, as DNA: TGTGCCACCTCAGGAGGGGGAAGCGAGACCCAGTACTTC. The chain is built from TRBV2 and TRBJ2-5, with D possibly called TRBD1 or TRBD2 (6 bases each). V gave up 10 bases and J gave up 5 bases, with 17 bases separating them. This CDR3 is built from 13 residues. Germline V gene lookup returns CDR1 SNHLY and CDR2 FYNNEI.